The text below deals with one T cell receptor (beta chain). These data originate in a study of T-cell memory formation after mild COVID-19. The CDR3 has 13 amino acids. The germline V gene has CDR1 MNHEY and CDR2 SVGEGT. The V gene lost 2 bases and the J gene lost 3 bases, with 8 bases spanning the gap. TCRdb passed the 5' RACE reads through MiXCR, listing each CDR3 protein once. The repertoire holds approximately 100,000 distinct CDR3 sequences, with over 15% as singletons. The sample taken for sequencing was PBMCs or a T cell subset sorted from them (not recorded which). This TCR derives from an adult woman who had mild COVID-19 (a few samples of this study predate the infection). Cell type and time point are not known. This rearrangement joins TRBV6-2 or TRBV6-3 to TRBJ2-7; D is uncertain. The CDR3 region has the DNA TGTGCCAGCAGTTACGGGATATTCTACGAGCAGTACTTC. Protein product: CASSYGIFYEQYF.